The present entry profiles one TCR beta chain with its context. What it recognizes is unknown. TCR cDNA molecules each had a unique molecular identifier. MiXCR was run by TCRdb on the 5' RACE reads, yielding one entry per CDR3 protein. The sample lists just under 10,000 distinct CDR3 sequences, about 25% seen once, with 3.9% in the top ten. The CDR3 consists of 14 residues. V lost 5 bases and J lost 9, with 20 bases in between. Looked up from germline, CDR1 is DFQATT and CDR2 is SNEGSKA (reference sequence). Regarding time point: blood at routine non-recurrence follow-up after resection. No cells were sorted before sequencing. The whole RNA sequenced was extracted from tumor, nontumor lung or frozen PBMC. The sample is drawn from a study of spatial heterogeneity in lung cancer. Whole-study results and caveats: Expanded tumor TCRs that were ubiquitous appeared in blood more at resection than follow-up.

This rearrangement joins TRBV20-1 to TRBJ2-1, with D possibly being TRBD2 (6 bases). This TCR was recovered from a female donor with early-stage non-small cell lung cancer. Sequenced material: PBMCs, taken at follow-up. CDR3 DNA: TGCAGTGCTCCACGACTAGGCCGTTGGACTGAGCAGTTCTTC. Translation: CSAPRLGRWTEQFF.